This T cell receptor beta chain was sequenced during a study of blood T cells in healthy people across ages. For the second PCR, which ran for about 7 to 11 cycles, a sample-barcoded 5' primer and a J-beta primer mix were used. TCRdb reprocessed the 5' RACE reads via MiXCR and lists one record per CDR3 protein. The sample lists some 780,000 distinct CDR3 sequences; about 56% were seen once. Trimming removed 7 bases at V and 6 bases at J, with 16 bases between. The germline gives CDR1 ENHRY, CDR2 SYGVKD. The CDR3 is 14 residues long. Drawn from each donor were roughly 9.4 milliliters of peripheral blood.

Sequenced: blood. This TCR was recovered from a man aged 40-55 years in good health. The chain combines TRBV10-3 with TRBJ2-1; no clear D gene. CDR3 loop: CAITGALPLNEQFF. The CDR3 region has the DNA TGTGCCATCACTGGTGCGCTCCCCCTCAATGAGCAGTTCTTC.